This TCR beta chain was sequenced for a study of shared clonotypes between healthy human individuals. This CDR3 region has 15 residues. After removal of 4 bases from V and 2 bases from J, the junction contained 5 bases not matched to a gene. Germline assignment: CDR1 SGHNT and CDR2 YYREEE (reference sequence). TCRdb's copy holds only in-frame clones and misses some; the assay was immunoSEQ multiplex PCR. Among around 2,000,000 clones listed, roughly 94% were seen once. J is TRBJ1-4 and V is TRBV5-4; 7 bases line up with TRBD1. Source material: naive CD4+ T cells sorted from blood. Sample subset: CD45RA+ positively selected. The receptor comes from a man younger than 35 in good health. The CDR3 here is CASSRGDSTNEKLFF. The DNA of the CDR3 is TGTGCCAGCAGCCGTGGGGACAGTACTAATGAAAAACTGTTTTTT.